This TCR beta chain was identified in a study of T cell responses to AZD1222 COVID-19 vaccine. For the study at large: Whether given at about 4 or about 12 weeks, second doses were pooled.

A remark on this clone: The antigen remains undetermined.

Germline V gene lookup returns CDR1 KGHSH and CDR2 LQKENI. The V gene end was trimmed by 4 bases and the J gene end by 5 bases; junction bases not matched to a gene: 3. This CDR3 region has 13 residues. General study results and limits: Compared with day 0, the breadth and depth of the Spike-specific TCR repertoire rose significantly after two doses of AZD1222. CD4 TCRs covered the whole spike, strongest at regions 160-218 and 743-854.

TCRdb's table, derived via immunoSEQ multiplex PCR, lists solely in-frame clones and lacks some. In the table there are 90,000 to 100,000 clones, approximately 90% of which are singletons. Sequencing was performed on peripheral blood, taken on day 0 of AZD1222 vaccination. The source is an adult in good health. The V gene is TRBV18, the J gene TRBJ1-1; 8 bases line up with TRBD1. The CDR3 nucleotides read TGTGCCAGCTCACGCAGGGGGCGGACTGAAGCTTTCTTT. This gives the protein CASSRRGRTEAFF.